This entry features one TCR beta chain sequence. The target antigen is unknown. This sample was included in a study of PD-1 blockade in classical Hodgkin lymphoma. Time point of the sample: cycle 4 day 1 (C4D1), after 5 to 7 weeks of nivolumab. Every patient had relapsed following autologous stem cell transplantation, and cohorts differed in brentuximab vedotin exposure. From thawed PBMCs, CD4+ T cells were purified using magnetic negative selection. Produced via immunoSEQ multiplex PCR; TCRdb's table is partial and in-frame only. The sample consists of 27,000 or so clones, approximately 89% of them appearing once. General study points: Compared with baseline, CD4+ but not CD8+ TCR diversity had risen significantly by C4D1. Before treatment, TCR diversity in newly diagnosed patients was reportedly lower than in healthy donors. Whatever underlies the repertoire differences (possibly disease activity or prior therapy) remains undefined.

This TCR came from a human donor with classical Hodgkin lymphoma. The specimen comprised CD4+ T cells from blood, sampled before the fourth cycle of nivolumab.

CDR3: CATSRTRTSTLRASYEQYF. The CDR3 region has the DNA TGTGCCACCAGCAGAACCCGGACCTCTACTCTGAGGGCGTCCTACGAGCAGTACTTC. The chain is built from TRBV15 and TRBJ2-7; tentatively, D is TRBD2 (5 bases). The ends were cut back, 2 bases at V and 1 base at J, with 24 bases in the middle. This CDR3 spans 19 amino acids. Per the germline V gene, CDR1 is LNHNV and CDR2 is YYDKDF (reference sequence).